One T cell receptor (beta chain) is described in this entry. The target antigen is unknown. Sequencing was at deep level. Data came from immunoSEQ multiplex PCR; TCRdb stores just in-frame clones and leaves some out. In the table there are roughly 1,100,000 clones, under 80% of which are singletons. This entry belongs to a study of shared clonotypes between healthy human individuals. General study findings and limits: In a few donors, around 5% of naive CD4 clonotypes appeared in common. Rarefaction indicated that sorted-subset sequencing remained incomplete although depth was large.

Into CD45RA+ naive and CD45RA-negative memory subsets, the CD4+ cells were split. J gave up 1 base and V 3 bases, and 4 bases lay outside the gene matches. Germline assignment: CDR1 SNHLY and CDR2 FYNNEI. CDR3 size: 16 residues. Sequencing was carried out using memory CD4+ T cells sorted from blood. The sample's subset: CD45RA-negative fraction. The clonotype originates from a man aged 18 to 30 in good health. The rearrangement links TRBV2 to TRBJ2-5; 11 bases are shared with TRBD2. In DNA, the CDR3 is TGTGCCAGCAGTGACAGCCTAGCGGGGGGCCAAGAGACCCAGTACTTC. Residues: CASSDSLAGGQETQYF.